The table lists the clone carrying this T cell receptor (beta chain) with a few counts. The antigen remains unidentified. One junction end does not reproduce the germline sequence, and a read error may be involved. The time point here: pre-sensitization, week 0. Regarding treatment: therapeutic diphenylcyclopropenone sensitization with weekly scalp DPC. Individual cDNA molecules received unique molecular identifiers in the library. TCRdb ran MiXCR on the RACE reads and lists one entry per CDR3 protein. The sample lists 300,000 to 450,000 distinct CDR3 sequences; 4.5% to 6% were seen once. The CDR3 spans 16 residues. Per germline, CDR1 SNHLY and CDR2 FYNNEI. This record comes from a study of human T cells and chemical hapten exposure. On the study more broadly: An area of 2 cm by roughly 2.2 cm on upper inner arm skin received 2% DPC for sensitization. Study observations and caveats: No shift was seen in TCRs above 1 in 1000 frequency with DPC sensitization. In comparison with controls, expanded TCRs gave rise to a significantly larger number of large CDR3 similarity clusters.

J is TRBJ1-5 and V is TRBV2, with 12 bases aligning to TRBD1. The sequence was collected from a woman between 45 and 60 years old with alopecia areata. Some clones in this sample may be carry-over from other donors' samples. The sequences come from whole blood, collected in connection with sensitization to the hapten diphenylcyclopropenone (DPC). The CDR3: CASSEEGQGAGQPQHF. Here the CDR3 DNA reads TGTGCCAGCAGCGAAGAGGGACAGGGGGCTGGTCAGCCCCAGCATTTT.